What follows are 28 T cell receptor beta chains derived from one specimen sequenced in a study of early T cells in non-severe SARS-CoV-2 infection. TCRdb used MiXCR to reprocess the 5' RACE reads, holding one entry per CDR3 protein. The sample lists tens of thousands of distinct CDR3 sequences; roughly 6% were seen once. Sequenced sample: whole blood. The source is an adult who was a healthcare worker with PCR-confirmed SARS-CoV-2 infection or an uninfected control (not recorded which).

This clonotype was detected many times. The J gene is TRBJ2-3, the V gene TRBV7-9; D is ambiguous. CDR1 and CDR2 (germline): SEHNR, FQNEAQ (reference sequence). Deletions cut 0 bases from V and 0 bases from J, with 7 bases between. This CDR3 comprises 15 residues. Here the CDR3 reads CASSLASVSTDTQYF. In DNA form, the CDR3 reads TGTGCCAGCAGCTTAGCGTCTGTCAGCACAGATACGCAGTATTTT.

This clonotype came up many times. One end of the junction does not line up with germline, which may come from a read error. This rearrangement joins TRBV27 to TRBJ2-1; D possibly corresponds to TRBD2 (5 bases). The germline CDR1 and CDR2 sequences are MNHEY and SMNVEV (reference sequence). CDR3 length: 18 residues. CDR3: CDSSFVSGSAATSNEQFF. The CDR3 DNA is TGTGACAGCAGTTTCGTTTCAGGTAGCGCCGCTACGAGCAATGAGCAGTTCTTC.

This clonotype was picked up many times. V usage is TRBV12-3 or TRBV12-4 and J usage is TRBJ2-1, with 9 nucleotides matching TRBD1. The V gene end was trimmed by 5 bases and the J gene end by 4 bases; junction bases not matched to a gene: 9. The CDR3 has 16 amino acids. The CDR3: CASSKRDREAYNEQFF. DNA of the CDR3: TGTGCCAGCAGTAAACGGGACAGGGAGGCTTACAATGAGCAGTTCTTC.

This clonotype showed up many times. V is TRBV6-5 and J is TRBJ1-2; D is unresolved. Trimming removed 5 bases from V and 8 bases from J, with 12 bases in between. Germline V CDR1 and CDR2: MNHEY, SVGAGI. This CDR3 contains 12 residues. Here the CDR3 reads CASSPSANGYTF. The CDR3 DNA reads TGTGCCAGCAGTCCCAGCGCAAACGGCTACACCTTC.

This clonotype was detected ten times or more. The chain is built from TRBV28 and TRBJ2-1; D uncertain. CDR1 and CDR2 (germline): MDHEN, SYDVKM. The V end lost 4 bases, the J end lost 3 bases, and 16 bases lay between the germline ends. This CDR3 has 16 amino acids. This CDR3 is CASSSPVGLDYNEQFF. The CDR3 DNA reads as TGTGCCAGCAGTTCCCCCGTTGGTCTAGACTACAATGAGCAGTTCTTC.

This clonotype was counted a few times. This sequence joins TRBV7-6 and TRBJ1-2; D is unresolved. CDR3 length equals 13 residues. Germline assignment: CDR1 SGHVS and CDR2 FNYEAQ. Trimming stripped 5 bases from V and 4 bases from J, with 11 bases between. The CDR3 protein is CASSPSAIYGYTF. In DNA, the CDR3 is TGTGCCAGCAGCCCATCAGCTATCTATGGCTACACCTTC.

This clonotype has just a few counts. This chain uses TRBV5-1 with TRBJ2-5; TRBD2 agrees at 8 bases. Trimming removed 3 bases from V and 5 bases from J; junction bases left unmatched: 3. Germline V gives CDR1 SGHRS, CDR2 YFSETQ. This CDR3 comprises 13 residues. The chain's CDR3 is CASSSGRGETQYF. DNA for the CDR3: TGCGCCAGCAGCTCCGGGAGGGGGGAGACCCAGTACTTC.

This clonotype was observed at least ten times. The chain employs TRBV11-2 and TRBJ2-1, with TRBD2 matching over 7 bases. The CDR3 totals 14 residues. CDR1 is SGHAT, CDR2 FQNNGV, per germline. Trimming removed 3 bases from V and 5 bases from J; junction bases left unmatched: 4. This chain's CDR3 is CASSFTGRDNEQFF. In DNA, the CDR3 is TGTGCCAGCAGCTTCACGGGGAGGGACAATGAGCAGTTCTTC.

This clonotype was observed at least ten times. The rearrangement uses TRBV6-1 and TRBJ2-2, with D possibly matching TRBD1 (5 bases). Trimming shortened V by 1 base and J by 2 bases, and 8 bases separated the two germline ends. Per germline, CDR1 MNHNS and CDR2 SASEGT. This CDR3 spans 15 amino acids. Written as DNA, the CDR3 is TGTGCCAGCAGTGAAGGGTGGACAAACACCGGGGAGCTGTTTTTT. This translates into CASSEGWTNTGELFF.

This clonotype was recorded at least ten times. The chain couples TRBV11-2 to TRBJ1-1, with TRBD1 matching over 10 bases. This CDR3 spans 14 amino acids. Germline CDR1 reads SGHAT; CDR2 reads FQNNGV. V lost 4 bases to trimming and J lost 6 bases; unmatched junction nucleotides: 5. In nucleotides, the CDR3 is TGTGCCAGCAGCTATCGACAGGGGGCACCTGAAGCTTTCTTT. This encodes CASSYRQGAPEAFF.

This clonotype occurred many times. This chain joins TRBV6-4 and TRBJ2-1; D is uncertain. This CDR3 has 13 amino acids. Germline V gives CDR1 MRHNA, CDR2 SNTAGT. V was trimmed by 0 bases and J by 9 bases, leaving 9 bases between them. Here the CDR3 reads CASSDSTRVEQFF. CDR3 coding DNA: TGTGCCAGCAGTGACTCGACAAGGGTTGAGCAGTTCTTC.

This clonotype was detected many times. This chain uses TRBV20-1 with TRBJ2-7; D unresolved. Germline V gene data show CDR1 as DFQATT and CDR2 as SNEGSKA (reference sequence). With 4 bases removed from V and 2 bases from J, the gap between germline ends came to 9 bases. The CDR3 extends over 12 amino acids. The CDR3 protein is CSATDWTYEQYF. CDR3 in DNA: TGCAGTGCTACCGACTGGACCTACGAGCAGTACTTC.

This sequence joins TRBV6-1 and TRBJ2-3; a possible D gene is TRBD2 (6 bases). The CDR3 is 15 amino acids. Trimming left V 2 bases short and J 2 bases short, with 11 bases between. Germline V gene sequence: CDR1 MNHNS, CDR2 SASEGT. DNA of the CDR3: TGTGCCAGCAGTGAACCTAGCGACCTCACAGATACGCAGTATTTT. It translates to CASSEPSDLTDTQYF.

In this sample, this clonotype turned up many times. The chain has TRBV15 and TRBJ1-5; no definite D call. This CDR3 comprises 16 residues. Germline values: CDR1 LNHNV, CDR2 YYDKDF (reference sequence). The germline V and J ends were trimmed by 7 bases and 2 bases, with 18 bases remaining between them. The DNA for the CDR3 is TGTGCCACCACAGCTAAGGGAGGAATGGGCAATCAGCCCCAGCATTTT. Translating it yields CATTAKGGMGNQPQHF.

This clonotype turned up a few times. This chain uses TRBV7-6 with TRBJ2-1; unclear D gene. The ends were cut back, 5 bases at V and 2 bases at J, with 7 bases in the middle. The CDR3 runs to 13 residues. From germline, CDR1 is SGHVS and CDR2 FNYEAQ. The CDR3 nucleotides read TGTGCCAGCAGCACGGACCCCTACAATGAGCAGTTCTTC. This sequence encodes CASSTDPYNEQFF.

As for this clonotype: A much bigger clone sits one base away, suggesting this may be a read error. This sequence joins TRBV6-2 or TRBV6-3 and TRBJ2-7; D remains ambiguous. The CDR3 loop spans 11 amino acids. Germline CDR1 and CDR2: MNHEY and SVGEGT. V was shortened by 7 bases and J by 1 base, with 5 bases between the two germline ends. The CDR3 DNA sequence: TGTGCCAGCATGGGTTCCTACGAGCAGTACGTC. Its translation: CASMGSYEQYV.

This rearrangement joins TRBV7-6 to TRBJ2-3; TRBD2 agrees at 10 bases. This CDR3 is built from 19 residues. V lost 2 bases, J lost 3 bases, and 14 bases stayed unmatched. Germline-derived CDR1 and CDR2 are SGHVS and FNYEAQ. In DNA form, the CDR3 reads TGTGCCAGCAGCTTATTTAGAGGTCCTAGCGGGAGTTTAACAGATACGCAGTATTTT. It yields the protein CASSLFRGPSGSLTDTQYF.

This clonotype was observed many times. V is TRBV7-6 and J is TRBJ2-3; TRBD2 aligns across 11 bases. J lost 1 base, V lost 1 base, and 4 bases had no gene match. This CDR3 has 17 residues. Germline assignment: CDR1 SGHVS and CDR2 FNYEAQ. DNA of the CDR3: TGTGCCAGCAGCTTAGGGCCACTAGCGGGAGGCACAGATACGCAGTATTTT. It specifies CASSLGPLAGGTDTQYF.

This clonotype was recorded many times. The chain uses TRBV15 and TRBJ2-7; D may correspond to TRBD1 or TRBD2 (5 bases each). The CDR3 loop spans 15 amino acids. Per the germline V gene, CDR1 is LNHNV and CDR2 is YYDKDF (reference sequence). With 0 bases removed from V and 3 bases from J, the gap between germline ends came to 12 bases. In DNA form, the CDR3 reads TGTGCCACCAGCAGAGACCGGGACCCTTACTACGAGCAGTACTTC. This translates into CATSRDRDPYYEQYF.

This chain connects TRBV11-2 to TRBJ2-1, with 15 bases lining up with TRBD2. Per germline, CDR1 SGHAT and CDR2 FQNNGV. With V trimmed by 1 base and J by 0 bases, 16 bases remained unmatched. This CDR3 is 23 amino acids long. This CDR3 is CASSLAARLGLAGGSTSYNEQFF. In DNA, the CDR3 is TGTGCCAGCAGCTTAGCGGCCCGGCTAGGACTAGCGGGAGGGAGTACCTCCTACAATGAGCAGTTCTTC.

This clonotype was counted only a few times. Here the CDR3 reads CASSNGRENYGYTF. The CDR3 DNA reads as TGTGCCAGCAGCAACGGCAGGGAAAACTATGGCTACACCTTC. The gene calls are TRBV21-1 and TRBJ1-2; the D call in the table, TRBD1, was not verified against the DNA. TRBV21-1 is classified as a pseudogene. This CDR3 has 14 amino acids.

This clonotype was recorded at least ten times. This chain uses TRBV18 with TRBJ1-1; no clear D. Germline V CDR1 and CDR2: KGHSH, LQKENI. CDR3 length equals 15 residues. Trimming cost V 3 bases and J 5 bases, with 16 bases left between them. The CDR3 here is CASSPVPGGVTEAFF. For the CDR3, the DNA is TGTGCCAGCTCACCCGTGCCGGGCGGGGTAACTGAAGCTTTCTTT.

Ten or more counts support this clonotype. This chain connects TRBV7-9 to TRBJ2-5; D remains unclear. The CDR3 contains 15 residues. Germline CDR1 and CDR2: SEHNR and FQNEAQ (reference sequence). V shed 2 bases and J shed 5 bases, with 15 bases lying between them. Here the CDR3 reads CASSLRGPNGETQYF. CDR3 in DNA: TGTGCCAGCAGCTTAAGAGGACCGAACGGGGAGACCCAGTACTTC.

CDR3 sequence reads: CATSDPTRTSGQPQYF. The CDR3 coding sequence is TGTGCCACCAGTGATCCCACACGAACTTCAGGTCAGCCCCAGTATTTT. The chain couples TRBV24-1 to TRBJ1-5, with unresolved D. The end of the DNA fits TRBJ2-3 better, so the J call may be wrong. The CDR3 loop spans 16 amino acids. Germline V gene data show CDR1 as KGHDR and CDR2 as SFDVKD.

This clonotype was detected many times. The chain joins TRBV6-6 to TRBJ1-1, with D perhaps TRBD1 (5 bases). The CDR3 length is 13 residues. Germline V gene lookup returns CDR1 MNHNY and CDR2 SVGAGI (reference sequence). V lost 8 bases and J 0 bases, leaving 10 bases between the germline ends. The CDR3 nucleotides are TGTGCCAGCGGGACGGGCATGAACACTGAAGCTTTCTTT. Encoded protein: CASGTGMNTEAFF.

This clonotype was recorded a few times. The chain uses TRBV7-8 and TRBJ2-1; 12 bases map to TRBD2. The CDR3 spans 15 residues. Germline V lookup: CDR1 SGHVS, CDR2 FQNEAQ. V gave up 7 bases and J gave up 7 bases; unmatched junction bases: 8. CDR3 DNA sequence: TGTGCCAGCACTTCTAGCGGGAGGGTGAGGAATGAGCAGTTCTTC. It encodes CASTSSGRVRNEQFF.

Ten or more counts support this clonotype. The CDR3 sequence: CASTPGQGIYNEQFF. As DNA, the CDR3 is TGTGCCAGCACCCCGGGACAGGGGATCTACAATGAGCAGTTCTTC. This chain connects TRBV27 to TRBJ2-1, with 10 bases that match TRBD1. The CDR3 loop spans 15 amino acids. V shed 7 bases and J 3 bases; nucleotides not matched to a gene: 6. Germline V gives CDR1 MNHEY, CDR2 SMNVEV (reference sequence).

This clonotype was counted at least ten times. The gene calls are TRBV12-3 or TRBV12-4 and TRBJ2-2; 15 bases match TRBD2. The J segment lost 5 bases and the V segment lost 7 bases, leaving 8 bases of the junction unmatched. This CDR3 has 17 amino acids. CDR3 protein: CASILSGTSGRTGELFF. The CDR3 DNA reads as TGTGCCAGCATCCTCTCCGGGACTAGCGGGAGGACCGGGGAGCTGTTTTTT.